The next 7 T cell receptor beta chains were all read from a single sample in a study of blood T cell repertoires in COVID-19. Libraries were prepared by immunoSEQ multiplex PCR; TCRdb keeps only in-frame clonotypes and omits some of them. Here the sample spans 190,000 or so clones, 89% being singletons. Sequencing input: peripheral blood. Every receptor here comes from a man between 40 and 49 years old with acute or convalescent COVID-19.

V and J are TRBV18 and TRBJ2-5, with D tentatively TRBD2 (5 bases). Germline CDR1 is KGHSH and CDR2 is LQKENI. This CDR3 has 13 amino acids. V lost 3 bases to trimming and J lost 5 bases, with 10 bases between them. The CDR3 bases are TGTGCCAGCTCACCGACTATCCTTGAGACCCAGTACTTC. It translates to CASSPTILETQYF. The variable domain in full, completed from reference TRBV18 and TRBJ2-5, reads NAGVMQNPRHLVRRRGQEARLRCSPMKGHSHVYWYRQLPEEGLKFMVYLQKENIIDESGMPKERFSAEFPKEGPSILRIQQVVRGDSAAYFCASSPTILETQYFGPGTRLLVL.

The chain has TRBV24-1 and TRBJ2-6; tentatively, D is TRBD1 (5 bases). Germline values: CDR1 KGHDR, CDR2 SFDVKD. The ends were cut back, 9 bases at V and 0 bases at J, with 5 bases in the middle. The CDR3 sequence is 13 residues long. The CDR3 coding sequence is TGTGCCACCCAGGGCTCTGGGGCCAACGTCCTGACTTTC. As protein: CATQGSGANVLTF.

The rearrangement links TRBV3-1 (or the pseudogene TRBV3-2) to TRBJ2-1; the match to TRBD2 covers 13 bases. This CDR3 is built from 17 residues. Germline V lookup: CDR1 LGHDT, CDR2 YNNKEL (reference sequence). V gave up 3 bases and J gave up 7 bases; unmatched junction bases: 9. CDR3 sequence reads: CASSQDLLAGGPNEQFF. The CDR3 bases are TGTGCCAGCAGCCAGGACTTACTAGCGGGGGGGCCTAATGAGCAGTTCTTC.

CDR3 in DNA: TGTGCCAGCAGTTTACTAGCGGGGGCCTCCGGGGAGCTGTTTTTT. Translated, it gives CASSLLAGASGELFF. The V and J genes are TRBV27 and TRBJ2-2, with 10 bases matching TRBD2. In germline, CDR1 is MNHEY, CDR2 SMNVEV (reference sequence). The CDR3 extends over 15 amino acids. Trimming removed 2 bases from V and 6 bases from J; junction bases left unmatched: 3.

A single count supports this clone. The gene calls are TRBV3-1 (or the pseudogene TRBV3-2) and TRBJ1-1, with D unclear. Trimming took off 4 bases at V and 1 base at J, with 10 bases between the two ends. The CDR3 length is 14 residues. Germline loops: CDR1 LGHDT, CDR2 YNNKEL (reference sequence). The CDR3 loop is CASSPEEKNTEAFF. CDR3 coding DNA: TGTGCCAGCAGCCCGGAGGAGAAGAACACTGAAGCTTTCTTT.

The rearrangement joins TRBV3-1 (or the pseudogene TRBV3-2) to TRBJ2-1; weak D call: TRBD1 (7 bases). V lost 0 bases and J lost 8, with 14 bases in between. The CDR3 consists of 15 residues. From germline, CDR1 is LGHDT and CDR2 YNNKEL (reference sequence). The CDR3, as DNA: TGTGCCAGCAGCCAAGACAGGGGGGATCTCGATGAGCAGTTCTTC. Encoded protein: CASSQDRGDLDEQFF.

This clone appeared once. The V and J genes are TRBV14 and TRBJ2-3; 7 bases are a match to TRBD1. The trim removed 3 bases at V and 2 bases at J, leaving 5 bases unmatched. This CDR3 has 15 amino acids. Germline V CDR1 and CDR2: SGHDN, FVKESK. This CDR3 reads CASSHAGTVTDTQYF. Here the CDR3 DNA reads TGTGCCAGCAGCCACGCCGGGACAGTCACAGATACGCAGTATTTT.